The sequence of this TCR beta chain was determined in a study of response to subunit inactivated influenza vaccine. Study outcomes and limitations: The study's authors posited that every seasonal influenza vaccination enlists few new T cells.

Points on this clonotype: Its antigen remains unknown.

Each CDR3 protein gets one entry after TCRdb re-called the RT-PCR reads with MiXCR. Of around 850,000 distinct CDR3 sequences listed, about a fifth were seen once; the top ten hold approximately 10%. CDR1 is WSHSY and CDR2 is SAAADI in the germline V gene. This CDR3 has 13 residues. V dropped 3 bases and J dropped 6; count of bases not matched to a gene: 2. The V and J genes are TRBV10-2 and TRBJ2-1; 7 bases fit TRBD1. Material: PBMCs from blood, obtained around 5 days after vaccination. This TCR derives from a man in his forties or fifties who received an inactivated influenza vaccine. CDR3 nucleotides: TGCGCCAGCAGTGACAGGGGGATCAATGAGCAGTTCTTC. Translated, it gives CASSDRGINEQFF.